A selection of T cell receptor beta chains follows, all from one sample in a study of blood T cell repertoires in COVID-19. The table came from immunoSEQ multiplex PCR; TCRdb's copy has only in-frame clones and leaves some out. There are 220,000 or so clones in the sample; around 84% occur only once, and nearly 20% lies in the top ten. Sequencing was performed on peripheral blood. The receptors were gathered from a man aged 30 to 45 with active or convalescent COVID-19. Each CDR3 is given with its conserved first and last residue. D genes are given only for firm matches. A row's size may be missing; if present it is once, few, many or a size class.

CDR3 DNA: TGTGCCATCAGTGAGGGTCCAGGTTCTTATGGCTACACCTTC
CDR3 protein: CAISEGPGSYGYTF
D gene: -
J gene: TRBJ1-2
V gene: TRBV10-3
clone size: -

CDR3 DNA: TGTGCCAGCAGCTTTGGACTAGCGGGAGGCGAGCAGTACTTC
CDR3 protein: CASSFGLAGGEQYF
D gene: TRBD2
J gene: TRBJ2-7
V gene: TRBV7-9
clone size: -

CDR3 DNA: TGTGCCAGCAGCTTAATTTTGACGGGACTCCGCGGGGAGACCCAGTACTTC
CDR3 protein: CASSLILTGLRGETQYF
D gene: -
J gene: TRBJ2-5
V gene: TRBV7-2
clone size: -

CDR3 DNA: TGTGCCTGGAGCTCAGGGGGCTTGGGCAATCAGCCCCAGCATTTT
CDR3 protein: CAWSSGGLGNQPQHF
D gene: TRBD1
J gene: TRBJ1-5
V gene: TRBV30
clone size: -

CDR3 DNA: TGTGCCAGCAGCCAGAGGGGCGGGGGGGGTACAGATACGCAGTATTTT
CDR3 protein: CASSQRGGGGTDTQYF
D gene: TRBD2
J gene: TRBJ2-3
V gene: TRBV4-2
clone size: -

CDR3 DNA: TGTGCCAGCAGGCCAGGACAGTCCTCCTACGAGCAGTACTTC
CDR3 protein: CASRPGQSSYEQYF
D gene: -
J gene: TRBJ2-7
V gene: TRBV5-5
clone size: -

CDR3 DNA: TGTGCCAGCCGTTTCGGGGGGGCCTCCGAGCAGTACTTC
CDR3 protein: CASRFGGASEQYF
D gene: TRBD2
J gene: TRBJ2-7
V gene: TRBV7-2
clone size: -

CDR3 DNA: TGTGCCAGCAGCACGACACAGGGCTCTGGAAACACCATATATTTT
CDR3 protein: CASSTTQGSGNTIYF
D gene: -
J gene: TRBJ1-3
V gene: TRBV11-3
clone size: -

CDR3 DNA: TGCGCCAGCTCCGACAGGGGAACCTACGAGCAGTACTTC
CDR3 protein: CASSDRGTYEQYF
D gene: TRBD1
J gene: TRBJ2-7
V gene: TRBV5-1
clone size: -

CDR3 DNA: TGTGCCAGCTCACCACCGTGGACTACGTACAATGAGCAGTTCTTC
CDR3 protein: CASSPPWTTYNEQFF
D gene: -
J gene: TRBJ2-1
V gene: TRBV18
clone size: -

CDR3 DNA: TGTGCCTGGGAAAAACCGGGACAGGGTATTTCACCCCTCCACTTT
CDR3 protein: CAWEKPGQGISPLHF
D gene: TRBD1
J gene: TRBJ1-6
V gene: TRBV30
clone size: -

CDR3 DNA: TGTGCCAGCAGCCAGCCGACAGGGCCGGAGGGTTATGGCTACACCTTC
CDR3 protein: CASSQPTGPEGYGYTF
D gene: TRBD1
J gene: TRBJ1-2
V gene: TRBV5-6
clone size: -

CDR3 DNA: TGTGCCAGCAGCTTAGCTTACAGGGGCTCTGGAAACACCATATATTTT
CDR3 protein: CASSLAYRGSGNTIYF
D gene: TRBD1
J gene: TRBJ1-3
V gene: TRBV7-8
clone size: few

CDR3 DNA: TGTGCCAGCAGCCCGAGTGGGACTAGCGGAACAGATACGCAGTATTTT
CDR3 protein: CASSPSGTSGTDTQYF
D gene: TRBD2
J gene: TRBJ2-3
V gene: TRBV9
clone size: -

CDR3 DNA: TGTGCCAGCAGTTACTCGAGGCTAGCCACAGATACGCAGTATTTT
CDR3 protein: CASSYSRLATDTQYF
D gene: -
J gene: TRBJ2-3
V gene: TRBV6-5
clone size: -

CDR3 DNA: TGCGCCAGCAGCCTCCTTTACGGGACAGAGTCCTACGAGCAGTACTTC
CDR3 protein: CASSLLYGTESYEQYF
D gene: TRBD1
J gene: TRBJ2-7
V gene: TRBV4-1
clone size: once

CDR3 DNA: TGTGCCAGCAGCGCCGCCACAGGGAGTGAAGCTTTCTTT
CDR3 protein: CASSAATGSEAFF
D gene: -
J gene: TRBJ1-1
V gene: TRBV11-2
clone size: few

CDR3 DNA: TGTGCCACCAGTGATTCCAGGGGATGGGGAAACACCATATATTTT
CDR3 protein: CATSDSRGWGNTIYF
D gene: -
J gene: TRBJ1-3
V gene: TRBV24-1
clone size: -

CDR3 DNA: TGTGCCAGCAGCTTAGGTGACCACCAGCGGGAAGAAGCTTTCTTT
CDR3 protein: CASSLGDHQREEAFF
D gene: -
J gene: TRBJ1-1
V gene: TRBV7-2
clone size: -

CDR3 DNA: TGTGCCAGCAGCACTAGCGGGGGTGGGACCTACAATGAGCAGTTCTTC
CDR3 protein: CASSTSGGGTYNEQFF
D gene: TRBD2
J gene: TRBJ2-1
V gene: TRBV6-4
clone size: once

CDR3 DNA: TGCGCCAGCGGACAGGGGGTGAACACCGGGGAGCTGTTTTTT
CDR3 protein: CASGQGVNTGELFF
D gene: TRBD1
J gene: TRBJ2-2
V gene: TRBV5-1
clone size: -

CDR3 DNA: TGTGCCAGCGGTCAGTTCAGCAATCAGCCCCAGCATTTT
CDR3 protein: CASGQFSNQPQHF
D gene: -
J gene: TRBJ1-5
V gene: TRBV27
clone size: -

CDR3 DNA: TGTGCCAGCAGCCAAGCCTTAGCGGGACAAGAGACCCAGTACTTC
CDR3 protein: CASSQALAGQETQYF
D gene: TRBD2
J gene: TRBJ2-5
V gene: TRBV14
clone size: -

CDR3 DNA: TGTGCCAGCAGTCTACACACCGGGGAGCTGTTTTTT
CDR3 protein: CASSLHTGELFF
D gene: -
J gene: TRBJ2-2
V gene: TRBV27
clone size: -

CDR3 DNA: TGTGCCAGCAGCTCTACCGGGACAGGGGTTTTACCCCTCCACTTT
CDR3 protein: CASSSTGTGVLPLHF
D gene: TRBD1
J gene: TRBJ1-6
V gene: TRBV5-6
clone size: -

CDR3 DNA: TGTGCCACCAGCCGTCGACAGGGGCCGGTTTTGGAAAAACTGTTTTTT
CDR3 protein: CATSRRQGPVLEKLFF
D gene: TRBD1
J gene: TRBJ1-4
V gene: TRBV15
clone size: -

CDR3 DNA: TGTGCCAGCAGCTTCCGGGACAGGGGGCATTGGGAGCAGTACTTC
CDR3 protein: CASSFRDRGHWEQYF
D gene: TRBD1
J gene: TRBJ2-7
V gene: TRBV11-3
clone size: once

CDR3 DNA: TGTGCCAGCAGTTTTGACAGCTTAACCTACGAGCAGTACTTC
CDR3 protein: CASSFDSLTYEQYF
D gene: -
J gene: TRBJ2-7
V gene: TRBV6-6
clone size: -

CDR3 DNA: TGTGCCAGCAGGGTCCCAGAGGGAAACTATGGCTACACCTTC
CDR3 protein: CASRVPEGNYGYTF
D gene: -
J gene: TRBJ1-2
V gene: TRBV6-5
clone size: -

CDR3 DNA: TGCGCCAGCAGCTTGGCTGCCAGGGGGATCGAAAACATTCAGTACTTC
CDR3 protein: CASSLAARGIENIQYF
D gene: TRBD1
J gene: TRBJ2-4
V gene: TRBV5-1
clone size: -

CDR3 DNA: TGTGCCAGTAGACAGGGTCGGAGTTTGGACACTGAAGCTTTCTTT
CDR3 protein: CASRQGRSLDTEAFF
D gene: TRBD1
J gene: TRBJ1-1
V gene: TRBV6-6
clone size: -

CDR3 DNA: TGTGCCAGCAGCTTAGCGGGAGCGCCGAACACCGGGGAGCTGTTTTTT
CDR3 protein: CASSLAGAPNTGELFF
D gene: TRBD2
J gene: TRBJ2-2
V gene: TRBV2
clone size: -

CDR3 DNA: TGTGCCAGCAACTCAAACGGTGCAGATACGCAGTATTTT
CDR3 protein: CASNSNGADTQYF
D gene: -
J gene: TRBJ2-3
V gene: TRBV3-1/TRBV3-2
clone size: once

CDR3 DNA: TGTGCCAGCAGTCAGACCCGGGAGGAGCAGTACTTC
CDR3 protein: CASSQTREEQYF
D gene: -
J gene: TRBJ2-7
V gene: TRBV27
clone size: -

CDR3 DNA: TGTGCCAGCAGTTACCAGGGGGCGAACACCGGGGAGCTGTTTTTT
CDR3 protein: CASSYQGANTGELFF
D gene: TRBD1
J gene: TRBJ2-2
V gene: TRBV6-6
clone size: -

CDR3 DNA: TGCGCCAGCAGCCAAGATAGGGGCTTACTCACTGAAGCTTTCTTT
CDR3 protein: CASSQDRGLLTEAFF
D gene: -
J gene: TRBJ1-1
V gene: TRBV4-1
clone size: once

CDR3 DNA: TGTGCCAGCAGAAAACAGGGAGGGGGCAATCAGCCCCAGCATTTT
CDR3 protein: CASRKQGGGNQPQHF
D gene: -
J gene: TRBJ1-5
V gene: TRBV6-5
clone size: -

CDR3 DNA: TGTGCCAGCAGCTTGAAGGGGGATGGCACTGAAGCTTTCTTT
CDR3 protein: CASSLKGDGTEAFF
D gene: -
J gene: TRBJ1-1
V gene: TRBV11-3
clone size: -

CDR3 DNA: TGTGCCACCAGCAGCCTAAAGGGACAGACATCCACAGATACGCAGTATTTT
CDR3 protein: CATSSLKGQTSTDTQYF
D gene: TRBD1
J gene: TRBJ2-3
V gene: TRBV15
clone size: -

CDR3 DNA: TGTGCCAGTCGGGCAGGGGTAGAAAAACTGTTTTTT
CDR3 protein: CASRAGVEKLFF
D gene: -
J gene: TRBJ1-4
V gene: TRBV19
clone size: few

CDR3 DNA: TGCGCCAGCAGCCAAGTGGGACAGTCCCCCGGCTACACCTTC
CDR3 protein: CASSQVGQSPGYTF
D gene: TRBD1
J gene: TRBJ1-2
V gene: TRBV4-1
clone size: few

CDR3 DNA: TGCGCCAGCAGCCGTCTGGGAGGCCTGACGTCCACAGATACGCAGTATTTT
CDR3 protein: CASSRLGGLTSTDTQYF
D gene: -
J gene: TRBJ2-3
V gene: TRBV4-3
clone size: -

CDR3 DNA: TGCGCCAGCAGCTTGCCGGGACAGGGGTACAATGAGCAGTTCTTC
CDR3 protein: CASSLPGQGYNEQFF
D gene: TRBD1
J gene: TRBJ2-1
V gene: TRBV5-1
clone size: -

CDR3 DNA: TGTGCCAGCTCACCCTATAACAGGGGAGGAGATGGCTACACCTTC
CDR3 protein: CASSPYNRGGDGYTF
D gene: TRBD1
J gene: TRBJ1-2
V gene: TRBV18
clone size: few

CDR3 DNA: TGTGCCAGCAGCAACCCACATCTCGTAGCGGGTATCCCTCGAGAGGGAGAGTACAATGAGCAGTTCTTC
CDR3 protein: CASSNPHLVAGIPREGEYNEQFF
D gene: TRBD2
J gene: TRBJ2-1
V gene: TRBV9
clone size: -

CDR3 DNA: TGCGCCAGCAGCGACCCGGGACAGGGATACGAGCAGTACTTC
CDR3 protein: CASSDPGQGYEQYF
D gene: TRBD1
J gene: TRBJ2-7
V gene: TRBV5-1
clone size: few

CDR3 DNA: TGTGCCAGCAGCCTAAGGACTAGCGGGGGGCGCCAAGAGACCCAGTACTTC
CDR3 protein: CASSLRTSGGRQETQYF
D gene: TRBD2
J gene: TRBJ2-5
V gene: TRBV27
clone size: -

CDR3 DNA: TGTGCCAGTAGCCCCACTAGCGGCAGAGGATCCAATGAGCAGTTCTTC
CDR3 protein: CASSPTSGRGSNEQFF
D gene: TRBD2
J gene: TRBJ2-1
V gene: TRBV19
clone size: -

CDR3 DNA: TGTGCCAGCAGCCCCCAGGGGGGACAAGCTCTACGGGAGCAGTACTTC
CDR3 protein: CASSPQGGQALREQYF
D gene: -
J gene: TRBJ2-7
V gene: TRBV7-6
clone size: -

CDR3 DNA: TGTGCCAGCACCGGACTAGCCCAGAAAGCAACGCAGTATTTT
CDR3 protein: CASTGLAQKATQYF
D gene: TRBD2
J gene: TRBJ2-3
V gene: TRBV6-5
clone size: few

CDR3 DNA: TGTGCCAGCAGCCTTCAGGGTGTCGGGGGGGGAAATGAGCAGTTCTTC
CDR3 protein: CASSLQGVGGGNEQFF
D gene: TRBD2
J gene: TRBJ2-1
V gene: TRBV4-2
clone size: -

CDR3 DNA: TGCGCCAGCAGTCAACCCCCCCCGGGGGAGCTCCAAGAGACCCAGTACTTC
CDR3 protein: CASSQPPPGELQETQYF
D gene: -
J gene: TRBJ2-5
V gene: TRBV23-1
clone size: once

CDR3 DNA: TGTGCCACGGAGCGGGGGGGCACAGATACGCAGTATTTT
CDR3 protein: CATERGGTDTQYF
D gene: TRBD2
J gene: TRBJ2-3
V gene: TRBV5-4
clone size: -

CDR3 DNA: TGCGCCAGCAGCTTGGGGGCAGGGAATGGTCACGAGCAGTACTTC
CDR3 protein: CASSLGAGNGHEQYF
D gene: -
J gene: TRBJ2-7
V gene: TRBV5-1
clone size: -

CDR3 DNA: TGTGCCAGCAGTTTAGCAGGGGGCAAGTTCTTC
CDR3 protein: CASSLAGGKFF
D gene: TRBD1
J gene: TRBJ2-1
V gene: TRBV12-3/TRBV12-4
clone size: once

CDR3 DNA: TGTGCCTGGAGTGTTGAAGGCGGATTAGGCTACACCTTC
CDR3 protein: CAWSVEGGLGYTF
D gene: -
J gene: TRBJ1-2
V gene: TRBV30
clone size: -

CDR3 DNA: TGCAGCGTTGAAGACGGACAGGGATTTGAGCAGTTCTTC
CDR3 protein: CSVEDGQGFEQFF
D gene: TRBD1
J gene: TRBJ2-1
V gene: TRBV29-1
clone size: -